Below, 9 T cell receptor beta chains from the same sample are listed, as sequenced in a study of shared clonotypes between healthy human individuals. Some clones are missing from TCRdb's copy, which holds only in-frame ones; the method was immunoSEQ multiplex PCR. The table shows some 500,000 clones, with less than 80% occurring only once. Sequenced input: PBMCs. The source is a woman in her 40s in good health. Some clones in this sample may be carry-over from other donors' samples.

CDR3 amino acids: CATLADTEAFF. The CDR3 nucleotides are TGTGCCACCTTGGCGGACACTGAAGCTTTCTTT. The rearrangement links TRBV10-3 to TRBJ1-1; D uncertain. This CDR3 is 11 amino acids long. Germline assignment: CDR1 ENHRY and CDR2 SYGVKD. Trimming stripped 10 bases from V and 3 bases from J, with 9 bases between.

The chain couples TRBV4-3 to TRBJ1-4; the D is unclear. Between the trimmed V and J ends, which lost 2 bases and 5 bases, there was a span of 6 bases. CDR1 is LGHNA, CDR2 YSLEER, per germline. CDR3 length: 13 amino acids. CDR3 DNA sequence: TGCGCCAGCAGCCAAATGCCCAATGAAAAACTGTTTTTT. It is translated as CASSQMPNEKLFF.

The rearrangement links TRBV6-6 to TRBJ1-5; the D gene is possibly TRBD1 (5 bases). The CDR3 runs to 15 residues. V lost 2 bases and J lost 1, with 9 bases in between. CDR1 is MNHNY, CDR2 SVGAGI, per germline (reference sequence). The CDR3 reads CASSYQGPSNQPQHF. CDR3 coding DNA: TGTGCCAGCAGTTACCAGGGCCCAAGCAATCAGCCCCAGCATTTT.

This clone has only a few counts. The chain is built from TRBV29-1 and TRBJ2-1; TRBD1 is a possible D gene (6 bases). The CDR3 totals 17 residues. The ends were cut back, 7 bases at V and 7 bases at J, with 29 bases in the middle. Looked up from germline, CDR1 is SQVTM and CDR2 is ANQGSEA. The CDR3: CSAQKFRDTNMRNEQFF. The CDR3 nucleotides are TGCAGCGCCCAAAAATTCCGGGACACCAATATGCGGAATGAGCAGTTCTTC.

Here the CDR3 DNA reads TGTGCCAGCAGCAAAAGACAGGACAAGTCCTATGGCTACACCTTC. Protein product: CASSKRQDKSYGYTF. The chain employs TRBV21-1 and TRBJ1-2; TRBD1 is the table's D call and was not checked against the DNA. TRBV21-1 has pseudogene status. CDR3 length: 15 amino acids.

The chain couples TRBV5-4 to TRBJ1-1; D is unclear. The germline V and J ends were trimmed by 0 bases and 3 bases, with 12 bases remaining between them. Per germline, CDR1 SGHNT and CDR2 YYREEE (reference sequence). This CDR3 comprises 15 residues. CDR3 nucleotide sequence: TGTGCCAGCAGCTTGGAGGGCAGGAGCTACACTGAAGCTTTCTTT. It yields the protein CASSLEGRSYTEAFF. Combining the CDR3 with reference TRBV5-4 and TRBJ1-1 gives the whole variable domain ETGVTQSPTHLIKTRGQQVTLRCSSQSGHNTVSWYQQALGQGPQFIFQYYREEENGRGNFPPRFSGLQFPNYSSELNVNALELDDSALYLCASSLEGRSYTEAFFGQGTRLTVV.

The chain is built from TRBV7-2 and TRBJ1-2; D is perhaps TRBD1 (5 bases). The ends were cut back, 1 base at V and 10 bases at J, with 19 bases in the middle. Germline V CDR1 and CDR2: SGHTA, FQGNSA. This CDR3 is 15 amino acids long. The CDR3: CASSLDAGRDRSYTF. Written as DNA, the CDR3 is TGTGCCAGCAGCTTAGATGCGGGCCGGGACCGATCCTACACCTTC.

In its sample, this clone was seen a few times. The J gene is TRBJ1-1, the V gene TRBV15; D is perhaps TRBD1 (5 bases). CDR1 and CDR2 (germline): LNHNV, YYDKDF (reference sequence). Trimming shortened V by 1 base and J by 8 bases, and 14 bases separated the two germline ends. The CDR3 loop spans 14 amino acids. The CDR3 spells CATSRANKQVEAFF. CDR3 in DNA: TGTGCCACCAGCAGAGCGAACAAACAGGTAGAAGCTTTCTTT.

The V gene is TRBV5-4, the J gene TRBJ2-5; TRBD2 aligns across 9 bases. The end of the DNA fits TRBJ2-7 better, so the J call may be wrong. CDR3 length: 13 amino acids. CDR1 SGHNT and CDR2 YYREEE come from the germline V gene (reference sequence). The DNA for the CDR3 is TGTGCCAGCAGCTTTAGCGGGAGTAACGAGCAGTACTTC. It encodes CASSFSGSNEQYF.